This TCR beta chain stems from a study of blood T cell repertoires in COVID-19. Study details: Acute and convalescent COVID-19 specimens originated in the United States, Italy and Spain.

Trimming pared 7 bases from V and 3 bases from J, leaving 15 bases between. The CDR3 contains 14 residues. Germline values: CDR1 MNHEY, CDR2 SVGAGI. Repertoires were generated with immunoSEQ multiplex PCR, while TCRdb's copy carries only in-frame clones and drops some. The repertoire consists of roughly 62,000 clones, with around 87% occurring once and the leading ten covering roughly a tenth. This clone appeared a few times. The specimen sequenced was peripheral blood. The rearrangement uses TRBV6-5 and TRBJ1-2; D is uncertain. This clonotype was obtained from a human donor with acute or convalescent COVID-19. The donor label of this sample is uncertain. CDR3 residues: CASTAVLADYGYTF. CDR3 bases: TGTGCCAGCACAGCGGTACTCGCGGACTATGGCTACACCTTC.